Included here is one T cell receptor (beta chain) sequence, with context. Its target is unknown. Reverse transcribing all isolated RNA meant expressed TCRB transcripts were sequenced. Using immunoSEQ multiplex PCR, the repertoire was profiled, and TCRdb retains in-frame clones only, with some absent. The table shows 250,000 to 300,000 clones, with less than 30% occurring only once. This sample was included in a study of beta chain features in type 1 diabetes. Notes on the study in general: When Type 1 diabetes patients were examined, their TCRB CDR3s proved moderately but significantly shorter in all four CD4+ subsets.

Based on CD45RO/CCR7/CD25/CD127/CD95/CD27, CD4+ regulatory, stem cell-like memory, naive and central memory cells were sorted. This CDR3 spans 13 amino acids. CDR1 and CDR2 from the germline V gene are SGHTA and FQGTGA. V lost 1 base and J 6 bases, leaving 7 bases between the germline ends. The material sequenced was naive CD4+ T cells from blood. The sequence derives from a woman in her 30s with type 1 diabetes. The chain has TRBV7-3 and TRBJ1-5; D remains ambiguous. CDR3 coding DNA: TGTGCCAGCAGCTTAAATGAGGGTCAGCCCCAGCATTTT. Its protein product is CASSLNEGQPQHF.